This TCR beta chain is drawn from a study of beta chain features in type 1 diabetes. Study outcomes and limitations: Type 1 diabetes patients showed a moderate but significant shortening of TCRB CDR3s in all four CD4+ subsets.

This clone was found a few times. As yet, its antigen is unknown. CDR3 length: 14 residues. CDR1 MDHEN and CDR2 SYDVKM come from the germline V gene. Losses at the gene ends were 11 bases for V and 1 base for J; bases not matched to a gene: 3. Reverse transcribing all isolated RNA meant expressed TCRB transcripts were sequenced. The assay was immunoSEQ multiplex PCR, and TCRdb's table has in-frame clones only and misses some. The repertoire consists of 250,000 to 350,000 clones, with roughly an eighth occurring once and the leading ten covering 0.017%. The receptor was isolated from a man aged 30 to 39 with type 1 diabetes. The rearrangement links TRBV28 to TRBJ2-2; 11 bases match TRBD2. The sequencing input was naive CD4+ T cells from blood. CDR3 in amino acids: CASGTSGNTGELFF. The CDR3 DNA reads TGTGCCTCCGGGACTAGCGGGAACACCGGGGAGCTGTTTTTT.